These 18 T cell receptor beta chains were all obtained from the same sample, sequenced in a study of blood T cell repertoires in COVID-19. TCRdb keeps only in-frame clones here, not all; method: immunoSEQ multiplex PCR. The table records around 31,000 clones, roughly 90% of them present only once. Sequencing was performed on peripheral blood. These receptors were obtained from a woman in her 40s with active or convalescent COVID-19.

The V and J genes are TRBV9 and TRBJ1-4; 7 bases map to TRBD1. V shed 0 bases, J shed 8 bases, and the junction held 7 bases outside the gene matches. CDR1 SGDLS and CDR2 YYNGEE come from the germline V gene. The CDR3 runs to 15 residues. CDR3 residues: CASSVEGARFEKLFF. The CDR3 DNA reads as TGTGCCAGCAGCGTAGAGGGGGCGCGGTTCGAAAAACTGTTTTTT. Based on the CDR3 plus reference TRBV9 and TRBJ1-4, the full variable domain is DSGVTQTPKHLITATGQRVTLRCSPRSGDLSVYWYQQSLDQGLQFLIQYYNGEERAKGNILERFSAQQFPDLHSELNLSSLELGDSALYFCASSVEGARFEKLFFGSGTQLSVL.

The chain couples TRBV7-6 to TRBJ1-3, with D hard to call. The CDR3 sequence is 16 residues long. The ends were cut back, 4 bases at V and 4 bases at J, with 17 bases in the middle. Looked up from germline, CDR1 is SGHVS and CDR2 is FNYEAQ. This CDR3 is CASSSSSGSGGNTIYF. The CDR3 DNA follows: TGTGCCAGCAGCTCTAGTTCGGGGTCAGGAGGAAACACCATATATTTT.

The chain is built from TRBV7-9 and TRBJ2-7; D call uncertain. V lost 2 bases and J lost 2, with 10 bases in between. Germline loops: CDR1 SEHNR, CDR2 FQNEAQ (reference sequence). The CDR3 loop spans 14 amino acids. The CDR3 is CASSLPVRPYEQYF. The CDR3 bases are TGTGCCAGCAGCTTACCGGTGCGGCCCTACGAGCAGTACTTC.

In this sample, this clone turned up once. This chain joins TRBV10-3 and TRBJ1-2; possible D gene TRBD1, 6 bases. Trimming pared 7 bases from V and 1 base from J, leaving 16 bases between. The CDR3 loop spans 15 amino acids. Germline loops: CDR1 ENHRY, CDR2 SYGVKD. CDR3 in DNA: TGTGCCATCACTGGCAGGGGCCGAAATAACTATGGCTACACCTTC. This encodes CAITGRGRNNYGYTF.

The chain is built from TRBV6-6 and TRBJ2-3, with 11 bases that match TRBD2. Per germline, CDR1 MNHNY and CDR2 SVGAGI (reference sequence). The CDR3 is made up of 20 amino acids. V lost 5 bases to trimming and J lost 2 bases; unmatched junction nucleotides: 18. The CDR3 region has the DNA TGTGCCAGCAGTCGCCGGCCCGCTAGCGGGGGGCGAGACTACACAGATACGCAGTATTTT. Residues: CASSRRPASGGRDYTDTQYF.

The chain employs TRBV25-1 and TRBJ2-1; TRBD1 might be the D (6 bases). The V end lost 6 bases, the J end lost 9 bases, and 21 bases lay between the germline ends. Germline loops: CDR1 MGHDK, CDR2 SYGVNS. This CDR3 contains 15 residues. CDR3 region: CASSIDRNPNGEQFF. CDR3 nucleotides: TGTGCCAGCAGCATAGACAGGAACCCCAACGGTGAGCAGTTCTTC.

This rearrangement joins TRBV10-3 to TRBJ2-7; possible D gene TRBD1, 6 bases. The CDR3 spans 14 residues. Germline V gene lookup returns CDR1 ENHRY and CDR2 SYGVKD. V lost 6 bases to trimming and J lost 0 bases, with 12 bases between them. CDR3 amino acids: CAIRADRVSYEQYF. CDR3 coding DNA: TGTGCCATCAGAGCGGACAGAGTCTCCTACGAGCAGTACTTC.

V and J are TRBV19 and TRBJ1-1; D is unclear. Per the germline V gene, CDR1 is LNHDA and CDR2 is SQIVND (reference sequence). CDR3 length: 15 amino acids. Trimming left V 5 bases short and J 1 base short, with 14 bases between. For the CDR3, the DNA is TGTGCCAGTAGTTACGGGGTCCCTGGGAACACTGAAGCTTTCTTT. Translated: CASSYGVPGNTEAFF. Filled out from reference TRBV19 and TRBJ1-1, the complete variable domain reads DGGITQSPKYLFRKEGQNVTLSCEQNLNHDAMYWYRQDPGQGLRLIYYSQIVNDFQKGDIAEGYSVSREKKESFPLTVTSAQKNPTAFYLCASSYGVPGNTEAFFGQGTRLTVV.

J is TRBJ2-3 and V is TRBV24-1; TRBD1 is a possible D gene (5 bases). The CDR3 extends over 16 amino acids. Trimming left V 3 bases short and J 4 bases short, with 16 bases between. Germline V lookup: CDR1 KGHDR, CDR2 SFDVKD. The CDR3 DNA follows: TGTGCCACCAGTGATAGTGGGGTGGGGCACGCAGATACGCAGTATTTT. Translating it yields CATSDSGVGHADTQYF.

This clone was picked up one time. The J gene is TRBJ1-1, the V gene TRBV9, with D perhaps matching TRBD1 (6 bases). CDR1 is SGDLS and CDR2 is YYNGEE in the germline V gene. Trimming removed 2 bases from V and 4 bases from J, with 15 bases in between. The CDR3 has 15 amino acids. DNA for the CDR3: TGTGCCAGCAGCGTCGGACAGACATGGGGCACTGAAGCTTTCTTT. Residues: CASSVGQTWGTEAFF.

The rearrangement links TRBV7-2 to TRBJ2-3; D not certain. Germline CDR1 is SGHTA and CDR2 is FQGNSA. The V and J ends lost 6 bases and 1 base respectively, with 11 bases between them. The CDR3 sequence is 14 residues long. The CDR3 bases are TGTGCCAGCAGTCCAACTCCACGCACAGATACGCAGTATTTT. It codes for CASSPTPRTDTQYF.

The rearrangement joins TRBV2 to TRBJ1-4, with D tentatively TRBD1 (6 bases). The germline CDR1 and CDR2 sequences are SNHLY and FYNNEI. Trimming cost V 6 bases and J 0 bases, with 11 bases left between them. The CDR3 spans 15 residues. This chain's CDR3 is CASSSTGSTNEKLFF. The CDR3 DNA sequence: TGTGCCAGCAGCTCAACAGGGTCAACTAATGAAAAACTGTTTTTT. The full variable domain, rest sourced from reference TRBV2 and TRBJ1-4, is EPEVTQTPSHQVTQMGQEVILRCVPISNHLYFYWYRQILGQKVEFLVSFYNNEISEKSEIFDDQFSVERPDGSNFTLKIRSTKLEDSAMYFCASSSTGSTNEKLFFGSGTQLSVL.

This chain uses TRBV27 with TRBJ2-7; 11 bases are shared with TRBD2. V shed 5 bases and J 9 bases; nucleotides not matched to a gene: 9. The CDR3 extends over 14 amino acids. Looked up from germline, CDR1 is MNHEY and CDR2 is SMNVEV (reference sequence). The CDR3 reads CASSLLAGGQGQYF. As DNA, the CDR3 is TGTGCCAGCAGTCTGCTAGCGGGAGGACAAGGGCAGTACTTC.

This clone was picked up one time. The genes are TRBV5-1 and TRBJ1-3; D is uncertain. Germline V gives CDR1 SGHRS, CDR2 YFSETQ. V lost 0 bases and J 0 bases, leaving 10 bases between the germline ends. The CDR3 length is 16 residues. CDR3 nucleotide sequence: TGCGCCAGCAGCTTGGATCAGGACTTCTCTGGAAACACCATATATTTT. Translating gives CASSLDQDFSGNTIYF.

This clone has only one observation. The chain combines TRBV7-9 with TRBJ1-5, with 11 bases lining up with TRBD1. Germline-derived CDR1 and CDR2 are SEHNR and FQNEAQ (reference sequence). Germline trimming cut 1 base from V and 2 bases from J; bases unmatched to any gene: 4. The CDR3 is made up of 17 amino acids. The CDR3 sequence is CASSLGTGGFGNQPQHF. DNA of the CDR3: TGTGCCAGCAGCTTAGGGACAGGGGGCTTTGGCAATCAGCCCCAGCATTTT.

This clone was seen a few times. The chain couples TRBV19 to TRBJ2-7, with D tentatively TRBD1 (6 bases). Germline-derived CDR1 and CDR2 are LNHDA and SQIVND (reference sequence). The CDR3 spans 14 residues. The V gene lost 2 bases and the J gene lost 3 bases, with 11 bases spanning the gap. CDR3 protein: CASSIPGQYYEQYF. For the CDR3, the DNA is TGTGCCAGTAGTATACCCGGACAGTACTACGAGCAGTACTTC. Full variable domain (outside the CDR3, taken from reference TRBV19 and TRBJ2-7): DGGITQSPKYLFRKEGQNVTLSCEQNLNHDAMYWYRQDPGQGLRLIYYSQIVNDFQKGDIAEGYSVSREKKESFPLTVTSAQKNPTAFYLCASSIPGQYYEQYFGPGTRLTVT.

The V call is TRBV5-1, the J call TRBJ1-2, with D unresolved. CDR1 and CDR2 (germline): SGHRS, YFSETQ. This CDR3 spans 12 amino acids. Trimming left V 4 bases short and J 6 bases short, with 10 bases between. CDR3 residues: CASSLSYDGYTF. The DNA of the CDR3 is TGCGCCAGCAGCCTGAGTTACGATGGCTACACCTTC. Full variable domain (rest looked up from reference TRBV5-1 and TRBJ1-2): KAGVTQTPRYLIKTRGQQVTLSCSPISGHRSVSWYQQTPGQGLQFLFEYFSETQRNKGNFPGRFSGRQFSNSRSEMNVSTLELGDSALYLCASSLSYDGYTFGSGTRLTVV.

This CDR3 is CASSQSTGFEQYF. The CDR3 nucleotides read TGTGCCAGCAGCCAAAGTACAGGGTTCGAGCAGTACTTC. The V call is TRBV12-3 or TRBV12-4, the J call TRBJ2-7; D is perhaps TRBD1 (6 bases). Trimming removed 6 bases at V and 6 bases at J, with 15 bases between. The CDR3 has 13 residues.